Only a few counts were recorded for the clone carrying this T cell receptor beta chain. The target antigen is unknown. The table came from immunoSEQ multiplex PCR; TCRdb's copy has only in-frame clones and leaves some out. Of some 320,000 clones listed, roughly 90% were seen once; the top ten hold more than 0.9%. V dropped 4 bases and J dropped 3 bases, with 13 bases sitting between them. The CDR3 is 14 amino acids. Germline values: CDR1 SGDLS, CDR2 YYNGEE. The data derive from a study of cytomegalovirus exposure and HLA in healthy donors. Study details: The approximately 120 validation repertoires matched the 500 to 750 first-cohort repertoires in platform, a later analysis reported. Findings and caveats of the study: Cytomegalovirus-associated status was assigned to about 160 TCR beta chains.

The chain joins TRBV9 to TRBJ1-1; D uncertain. The sample was PBMCs. The sequence was obtained from a young woman in good health and CMV-seropositive. The CDR3 coding sequence is TGTGCCAGCAGCTCAACACTGCGGGACACTGAAGCTTTCTTT. This gives the protein CASSSTLRDTEAFF.